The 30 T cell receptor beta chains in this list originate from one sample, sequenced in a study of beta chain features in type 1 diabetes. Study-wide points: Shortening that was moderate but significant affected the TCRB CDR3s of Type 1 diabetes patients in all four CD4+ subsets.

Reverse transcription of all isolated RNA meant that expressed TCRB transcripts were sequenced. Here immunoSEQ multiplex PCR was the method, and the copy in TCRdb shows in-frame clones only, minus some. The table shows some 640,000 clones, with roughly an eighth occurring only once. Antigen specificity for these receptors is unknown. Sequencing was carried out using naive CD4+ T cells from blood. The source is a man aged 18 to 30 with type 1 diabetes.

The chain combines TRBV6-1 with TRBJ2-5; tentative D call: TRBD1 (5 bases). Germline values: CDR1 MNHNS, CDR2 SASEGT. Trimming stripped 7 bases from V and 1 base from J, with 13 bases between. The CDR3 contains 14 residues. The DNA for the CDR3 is TGTGCCAGCAAGAATAGACAGACCCAAGAGACCCAGTACTTC. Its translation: CASKNRQTQETQYF.

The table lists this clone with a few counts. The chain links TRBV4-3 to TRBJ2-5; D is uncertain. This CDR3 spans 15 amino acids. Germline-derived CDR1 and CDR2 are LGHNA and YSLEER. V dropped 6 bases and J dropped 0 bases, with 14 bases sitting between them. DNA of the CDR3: TGCGCCAGCAGTCCTGGTTACACGTACCAAGAGACCCAGTACTTC. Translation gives CASSPGYTYQETQYF.

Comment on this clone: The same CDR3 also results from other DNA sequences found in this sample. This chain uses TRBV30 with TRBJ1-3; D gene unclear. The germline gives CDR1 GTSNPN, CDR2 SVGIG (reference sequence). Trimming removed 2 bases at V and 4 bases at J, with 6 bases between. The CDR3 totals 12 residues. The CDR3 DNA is TGTGCCTGGAGTAGGGTAGGAAACACCATATATTTT. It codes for CAWSRVGNTIYF. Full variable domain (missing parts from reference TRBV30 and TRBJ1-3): SQTIHQWPATLVQPVGSPLSLECTVEGTSNPNLYWYRQAAGRGLQLLFYSVGIGQISSEVPQNLSASRPQDRQFILSSKKLLLSDSGFYLCAWSRVGNTIYFGEGSWLTVV.

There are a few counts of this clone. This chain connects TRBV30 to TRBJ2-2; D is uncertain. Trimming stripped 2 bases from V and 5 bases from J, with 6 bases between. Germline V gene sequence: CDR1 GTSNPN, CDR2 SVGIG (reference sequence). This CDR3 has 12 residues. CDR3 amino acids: CAWSFVTGELFF. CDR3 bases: TGTGCCTGGAGTTTTGTTACCGGGGAGCTGTTTTTT.

The CDR3 DNA sequence: TGTGCCAGCAGAGTCGGGCTCAGAGAGACCCAGTACTTC. This translates into CASRVGLRETQYF. The chain combines TRBV28 with TRBJ2-5; D ambiguous. CDR1 MDHEN and CDR2 SYDVKM come from the germline V gene. This CDR3 has 13 residues. V was trimmed by 6 bases and J by 4 bases, leaving 12 bases between them. The whole variable domain, filled in from reference TRBV28 and TRBJ2-5, reads DVKVTQSSRYLVKRTGEKVFLECVQDMDHENMFWYRQDPGLGLRLIYFSYDVKMKEKGDIPEGYSVSREKKERFSLILESASTNQTSMYLCASRVGLRETQYFGPGTRLLVL.

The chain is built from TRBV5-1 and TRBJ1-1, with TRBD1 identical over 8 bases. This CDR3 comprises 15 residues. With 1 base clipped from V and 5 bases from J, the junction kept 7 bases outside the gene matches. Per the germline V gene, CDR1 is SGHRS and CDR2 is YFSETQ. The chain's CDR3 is CASSLTARGLTEAFF. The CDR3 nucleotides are TGCGCCAGCAGCTTGACGGCCAGGGGGCTGACTGAAGCTTTCTTT.

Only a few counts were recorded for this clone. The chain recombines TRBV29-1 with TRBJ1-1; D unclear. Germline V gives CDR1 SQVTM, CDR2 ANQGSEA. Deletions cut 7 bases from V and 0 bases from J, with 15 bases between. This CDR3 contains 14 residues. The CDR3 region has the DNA TGCAGCGACCCTCGGAGGGCTATGAACACTGAAGCTTTCTTT. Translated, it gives CSDPRRAMNTEAFF.

The CDR3 bases are TGTGCCTGGAGGAGGACTAAGGATGAGCAGTTCTTC. Its protein product is CAWRRTKDEQFF. This chain uses TRBV30 with TRBJ2-1, with D perhaps TRBD2 (6 bases). Germline V gene data show CDR1 as GTSNPN and CDR2 as SVGIG (reference sequence). With 3 bases removed from V and 8 bases from J, the gap between germline ends came to 11 bases. CDR3 length: 12 amino acids.

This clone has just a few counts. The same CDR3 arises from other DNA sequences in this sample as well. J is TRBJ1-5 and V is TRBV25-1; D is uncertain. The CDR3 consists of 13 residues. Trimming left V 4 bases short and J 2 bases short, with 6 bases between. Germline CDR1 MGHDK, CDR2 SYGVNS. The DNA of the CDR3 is TGTGCCAGCAGTGGAACAGGCAATCAGCCCCAGCATTTT. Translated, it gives CASSGTGNQPQHF.

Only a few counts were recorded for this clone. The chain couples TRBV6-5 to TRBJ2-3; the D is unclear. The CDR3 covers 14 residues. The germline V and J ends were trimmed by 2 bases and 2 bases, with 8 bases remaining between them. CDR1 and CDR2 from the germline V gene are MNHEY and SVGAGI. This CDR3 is CASSYGGNTDTQYF. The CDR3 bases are TGTGCCAGCAGTTACGGCGGTAACACAGATACGCAGTATTTT.

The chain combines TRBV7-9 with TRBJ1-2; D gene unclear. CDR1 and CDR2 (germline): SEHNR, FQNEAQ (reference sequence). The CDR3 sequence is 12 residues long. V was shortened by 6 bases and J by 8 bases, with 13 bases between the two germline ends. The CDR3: CASSPPRRGYTF. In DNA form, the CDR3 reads TGTGCCAGCAGTCCTCCCCGCAGAGGCTACACCTTC.

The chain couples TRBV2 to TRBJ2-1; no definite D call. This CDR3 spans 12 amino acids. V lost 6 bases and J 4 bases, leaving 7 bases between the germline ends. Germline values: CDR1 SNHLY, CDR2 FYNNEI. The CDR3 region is CASSPDYNEQFF. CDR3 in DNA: TGTGCCAGCAGCCCAGATTACAATGAGCAGTTCTTC.

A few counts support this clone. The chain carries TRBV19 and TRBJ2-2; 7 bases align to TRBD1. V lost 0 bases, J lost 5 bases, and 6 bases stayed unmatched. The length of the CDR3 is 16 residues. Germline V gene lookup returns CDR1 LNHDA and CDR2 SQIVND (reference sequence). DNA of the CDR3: TGTGCCAGTAGTATAGAGGGGACAGAGAAAACCGGGGAGCTGTTTTTT. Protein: CASSIEGTEKTGELFF.

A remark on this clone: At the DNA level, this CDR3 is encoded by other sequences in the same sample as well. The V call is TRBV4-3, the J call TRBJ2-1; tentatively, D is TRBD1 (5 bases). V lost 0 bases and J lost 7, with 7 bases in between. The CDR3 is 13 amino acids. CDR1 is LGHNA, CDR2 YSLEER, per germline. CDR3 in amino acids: CASSQDGHNEQFF. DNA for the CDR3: TGCGCCAGCAGCCAAGATGGACATAATGAGCAGTTCTTC.

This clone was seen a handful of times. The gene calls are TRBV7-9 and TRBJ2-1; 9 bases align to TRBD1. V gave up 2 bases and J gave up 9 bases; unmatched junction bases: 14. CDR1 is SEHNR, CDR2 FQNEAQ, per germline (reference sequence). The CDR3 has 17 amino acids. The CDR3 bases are TGTGCCAGCAGCTTAAAGGGATGGGGACAGGGCACAGGTGAGCAGTTCTTC. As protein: CASSLKGWGQGTGEQFF. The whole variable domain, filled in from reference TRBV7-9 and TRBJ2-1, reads DTGVSQNPRHKITKRGQNVTFRCDPISEHNRLYWYRQTLGQGPEFLTYFQNEAQLEKSRLLSDRFSAERPKGSFSTLEIQRTEQGDSAMYLCASSLKGWGQGTGEQFFGPGTRLTVL.

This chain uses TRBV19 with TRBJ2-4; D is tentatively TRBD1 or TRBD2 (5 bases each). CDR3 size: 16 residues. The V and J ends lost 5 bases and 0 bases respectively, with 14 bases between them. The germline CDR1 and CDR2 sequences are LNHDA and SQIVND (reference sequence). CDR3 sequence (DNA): TGTGCCAGTAGTCCCCCCGGGACCATAGCCAAAAACATTCAGTACTTC. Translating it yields CASSPPGTIAKNIQYF.

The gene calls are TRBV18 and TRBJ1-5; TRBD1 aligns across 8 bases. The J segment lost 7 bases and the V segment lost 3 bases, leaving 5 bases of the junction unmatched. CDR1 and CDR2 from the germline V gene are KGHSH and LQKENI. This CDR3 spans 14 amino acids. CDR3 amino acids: CASSPGQGGQPQHF. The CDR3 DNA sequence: TGTGCCAGCTCACCTGGACAGGGCGGGCAGCCCCAGCATTTT.

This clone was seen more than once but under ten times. The CDR3 DNA sequence: TGTGCCAGCAGTTACCTGAGTAGAGGGGTCCCAGATACGCAGTATTTT. It translates to CASSYLSRGVPDTQYF. The rearrangement uses TRBV6-5 and TRBJ2-3, with D perhaps being TRBD1 or TRBD2 (5 bases each). The germline V and J ends were trimmed by 2 bases and 4 bases, with 16 bases remaining between them. Germline assignment: CDR1 MNHEY and CDR2 SVGAGI. The CDR3 has 16 amino acids.

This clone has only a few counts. Here the CDR3 reads CSVGQSIQYF. Here the CDR3 DNA reads TGCAGCGTCGGACAAAGCATTCAGTACTTC. This rearrangement joins TRBV29-1 to TRBJ2-4, with D possibly being TRBD1 (5 bases). This CDR3 region has 10 residues. V was trimmed by 6 bases and J by 9 bases, leaving 9 bases between them. CDR1 is SQVTM and CDR2 is ANQGSEA in the germline V gene.

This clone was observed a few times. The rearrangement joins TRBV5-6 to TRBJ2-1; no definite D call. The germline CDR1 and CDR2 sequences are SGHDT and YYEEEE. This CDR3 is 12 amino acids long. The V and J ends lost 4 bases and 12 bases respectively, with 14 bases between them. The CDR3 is CASSQQPGGQFF. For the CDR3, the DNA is TGTGCCAGCAGCCAGCAGCCAGGCGGGCAGTTCTTC.

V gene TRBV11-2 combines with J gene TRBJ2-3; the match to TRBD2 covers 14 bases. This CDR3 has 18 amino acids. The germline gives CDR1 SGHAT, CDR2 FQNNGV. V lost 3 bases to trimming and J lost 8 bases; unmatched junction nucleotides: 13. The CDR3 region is CASSLRGLAGVGNLTQYF. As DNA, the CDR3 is TGTGCCAGCAGCTTGAGGGGACTAGCGGGAGTAGGGAACCTTACGCAGTATTTT.

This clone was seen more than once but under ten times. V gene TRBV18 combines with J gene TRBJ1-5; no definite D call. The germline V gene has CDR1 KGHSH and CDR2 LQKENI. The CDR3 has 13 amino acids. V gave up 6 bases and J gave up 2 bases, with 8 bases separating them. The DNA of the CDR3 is TGTGCCAGCTCTACAGCAGGCAATCAGCCCCAGCATTTT. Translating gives CASSTAGNQPQHF.

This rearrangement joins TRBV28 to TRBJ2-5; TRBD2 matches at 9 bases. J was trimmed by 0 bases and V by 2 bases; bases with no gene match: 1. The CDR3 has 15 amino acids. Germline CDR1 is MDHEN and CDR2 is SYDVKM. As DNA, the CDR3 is TGTGCCAGCAGTTTAAGCGGGGGGTACCAAGAGACCCAGTACTTC. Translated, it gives CASSLSGGYQETQYF.

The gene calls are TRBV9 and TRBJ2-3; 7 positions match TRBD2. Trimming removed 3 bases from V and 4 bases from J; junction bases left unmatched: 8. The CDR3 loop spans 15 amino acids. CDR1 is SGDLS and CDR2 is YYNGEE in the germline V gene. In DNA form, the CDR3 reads TGTGCCAGCAGCGCCCAGCCCCGGGAGGCAGATACGCAGTATTTT. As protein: CASSAQPREADTQYF.

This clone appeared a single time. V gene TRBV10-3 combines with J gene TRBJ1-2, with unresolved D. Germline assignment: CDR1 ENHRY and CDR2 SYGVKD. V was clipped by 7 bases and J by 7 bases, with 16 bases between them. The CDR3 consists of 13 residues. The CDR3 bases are TGTGCCATCACCCCCACAGAGCCGGCTGGCTACACCTTC. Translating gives CAITPTEPAGYTF.

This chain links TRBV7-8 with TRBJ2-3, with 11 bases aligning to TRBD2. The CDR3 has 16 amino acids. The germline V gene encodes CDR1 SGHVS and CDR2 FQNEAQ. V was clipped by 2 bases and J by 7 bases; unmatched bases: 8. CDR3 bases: TGTGCCAGCAGCTTACCCACTAGCGGGGGACGTAATACGCAGTATTTT. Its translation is CASSLPTSGGRNTQYF.

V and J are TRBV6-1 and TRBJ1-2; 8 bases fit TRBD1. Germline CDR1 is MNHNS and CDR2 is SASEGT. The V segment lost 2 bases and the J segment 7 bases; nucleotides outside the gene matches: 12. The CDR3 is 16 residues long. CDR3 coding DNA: TGTGCCAGCAGTGAAAACCGGGACAGGATCCTTAGTGGCTACACCTTC. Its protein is CASSENRDRILSGYTF.

The DNA for the CDR3 is TGTGCCAGCAGAGGTACGACAGGTCACCAGCATTTT. Amino acid sequence: CASRGTTGHQHF. The genes are TRBV6-5 and TRBJ1-5; tentatively, D is TRBD1 (6 bases). CDR3 length equals 12 residues. V was trimmed by 6 bases and J by 12 bases, leaving 15 bases between them. CDR1 MNHEY and CDR2 SVGAGI come from the germline V gene.

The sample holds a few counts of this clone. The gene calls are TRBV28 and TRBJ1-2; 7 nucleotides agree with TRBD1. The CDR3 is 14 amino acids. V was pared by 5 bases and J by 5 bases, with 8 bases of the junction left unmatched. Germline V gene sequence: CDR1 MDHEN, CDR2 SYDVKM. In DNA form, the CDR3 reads TGTGCCAGCAGTAGTGGACAGGCGGTATATGGCTACACCTTC. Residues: CASSSGQAVYGYTF.

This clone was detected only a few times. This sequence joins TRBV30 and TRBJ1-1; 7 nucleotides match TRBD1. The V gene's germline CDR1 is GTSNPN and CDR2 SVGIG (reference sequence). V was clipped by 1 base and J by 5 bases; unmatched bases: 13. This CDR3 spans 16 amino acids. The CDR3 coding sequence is TGTGCCTGGAGTGGACAGGGACCGAATGGGGGTACTGAAGCTTTCTTT. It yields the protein CAWSGQGPNGGTEAFF.